Listed here are 13 T cell receptor beta chains from one sample, sequenced in a study of human CD8 memory T cell subsets (TCRdb year 2020). A Human TCR Profiling Kit was used to prepare UMI-labeled 5' RACE TCRbeta libraries. After the reads were reprocessed by TCRdb, one entry was made per CDR3 protein sequence, with no DNA. The table kept for this sample lists fewer than 20,000 distinct CDR3 sequences. In total, the top ten clones hold less than 5.5% of the sample. The specimen was CD8+ T cells from PBMCs. The receptors stem from a human donor in good health.

The rearrangement joins TRBV27 to TRBJ2-3; the D call of TRBD2 rests on TCRdb alone, since no DNA is present to check it. Germline-derived CDR1 and CDR2 are MNHEY and SMNVEV (reference sequence). This CDR3 has 17 residues. This chain's CDR3 is CASSFTAGGFGTDTQYF.

This chain uses TRBV7-9 with TRBJ2-4; TCRdb returns TRBD1, unconfirmable since there is no DNA. CDR3 length equals 15 residues. Germline V gene data show CDR1 as SEHNR and CDR2 as FQNEAQ (reference sequence). This chain's CDR3 is CASSLSAGSQNIQYF.

This rearrangement joins TRBV7-8 to TRBJ2-2; there is no DNA to check the TCRdb D call of TRBD2. From germline, CDR1 is SGHVS and CDR2 FQNEAQ. This CDR3 region has 17 residues. CDR3 loop: CASSPGTSGSVTGELFF.

The chain couples TRBV27 to TRBJ1-4; the TCRdb D gene call, TRBD1, has no DNA to confirm it. The germline CDR1 and CDR2 sequences are MNHEY and SMNVEV (reference sequence). The CDR3 runs 14 residues. The CDR3 here is CASSRTGLGEKLFF.

CDR3 in amino acids: CASSLQRNTEAFF. The chain combines TRBV28 with TRBJ1-1. The CDR3 is 13 amino acids. Per germline, CDR1 MDHEN and CDR2 SYDVKM.

The V and J genes are TRBV11-2 and TRBJ1-1; without DNA, the TCRdb call of TRBD1 cannot be checked. The CDR3 length is 17 residues. The germline CDR1 and CDR2 sequences are SGHAT and FQNNGV. The CDR3 here is CASSLDSGDRLNTEAFF.

V and J are TRBV20-1 and TRBJ2-7; the TRBD2 assignment by TCRdb is unverifiable without DNA. Germline loops: CDR1 DFQATT, CDR2 SNEGSKA (reference sequence). The CDR3 totals 17 residues. CDR3 amino acids: CSARDRDLALGIYEQYF.

This sequence joins TRBV5-1 and TRBJ1-1; checking the TCRdb D call of TRBD1 is not possible without DNA. The CDR3 length is 15 residues. Germline CDR1 reads SGHRS; CDR2 reads YFSETQ. The CDR3 loop is CASSSGRSWGTEAFF.

This chain uses TRBV2 with TRBJ1-6. CDR1 SNHLY and CDR2 FYNNEI come from the germline V gene. There are 16 residues in the CDR3. The CDR3 reads CASSEAVAQVGSPLHF.

The chain recombines TRBV6-5 with TRBJ1-1; the TRBD1 assignment by TCRdb is unverifiable without DNA. From germline, CDR1 is MNHEY and CDR2 SVGAGI. The CDR3 has 13 amino acids. The CDR3 sequence is CASSYQGNTEAFF.

The chain uses TRBV12-2 and TRBJ2-3; TCRdb selects TRBD2, and the lack of DNA leaves this call unchecked. TRBV12-2 is a pseudogene segment. The CDR3 runs to 17 residues. The CDR3 spells CASRLEVAGADTDTQYF.

V gene TRBV5-6 combines with J gene TRBJ2-7; TCRdb's assignment of TRBD1 cannot be checked, as there is no DNA. Germline V gene data show CDR1 as SGHDT and CDR2 as YYEEEE. CDR3 length: 11 residues. This CDR3 reads CASKQGHEQYF.

The rearrangement uses TRBV10-3 and TRBJ1-3. CDR3 length: 11 amino acids. Germline loops: CDR1 ENHRY, CDR2 SYGVKD. CDR3 protein: CAIREGNTIYF.